This TCR beta chain was sequenced in a study of spatial heterogeneity in lung cancer. At the level of the study: A total of more than 65 untreated early-stage non-small cell lung cancer patients served as donors. Where present, follow-up PBMC were sequenced a median of about 22 months after resection.

Time point: blood at routine non-recurrence follow-up after resection. No cell sorting; template was whole RNA from tumor, lung tissue or PBMC. Germline V lookup: CDR1 MDHEN, CDR2 SYDVKM. This CDR3 region has 15 residues. Trimming removed 5 bases from V and 0 bases from J, with 11 bases in between. In its sample, this clonotype was seen many times. Unique molecular identifiers tagged every individual TCR cDNA molecule. TCRdb recomputed calls from the 5' RACE reads with MiXCR, one row per CDR3 protein. The table has around 110,000 distinct CDR3 sequences, more than 9% seen once. V is TRBV28 and J is TRBJ1-5; perhaps TRBD1 as D (6 bases). This clonotype originated in a male donor with early-stage non-small cell lung cancer. Sequences were derived from PBMCs, sampled at follow-up. The CDR3 region has the DNA TGTGCCAGCAGTGCAATACAGGGTAGCAATCAGCCCCAGCATTTT. It encodes CASSAIQGSNQPQHF.